The 32 T cell receptor beta chains below come from one sample, sequenced in a study of blood T cell repertoires in COVID-19. TCRdb's table, derived via immunoSEQ multiplex PCR, lists solely in-frame clones and lacks some. Of about 74,000 clones detected, roughly 90% appear once; the ten largest clones hold approximately 1.6%. Specimen: peripheral blood. The source of these receptors is a man between 45 and 60 years old with acute or convalescent COVID-19.

CDR3 residues: CASSQTADRAGLTEAFF. CDR3 DNA sequence: TGTGCCAGCAGTCAGACCGCGGACAGGGCGGGTTTGACTGAAGCTTTCTTT. This chain links TRBV7-9 with TRBJ1-1; 8 positions match TRBD1. CDR3 size: 17 residues. The V and J ends lost 6 bases and 5 bases, in that order; junction bases with no gene match: 17. The germline CDR1 and CDR2 sequences are SEHNR and FQNEAQ (reference sequence).

V usage is TRBV28 and J usage is TRBJ2-1; 8 positions match TRBD1. V lost 4 bases, J lost 0 bases, and 17 bases stayed unmatched. Germline CDR1 is MDHEN and CDR2 is SYDVKM. The CDR3 covers 20 residues. DNA of the CDR3: TGTGCCAGCAGTTACCCCTTCCAATTACAACAGGGGGTCTCCTACAATGAGCAGTTCTTC. Amino acid sequence: CASSYPFQLQQGVSYNEQFF.

The J gene is TRBJ1-1, the V gene TRBV10-3, with D uncertain. This CDR3 is built from 15 residues. The germline CDR1 and CDR2 sequences are ENHRY and SYGVKD. V lost 1 base, J lost 2 bases, and 11 bases lay in between. CDR3 protein: CAISELSGVNTEAFF. The CDR3 DNA reads as TGTGCCATCAGTGAGTTAAGCGGGGTTAACACTGAAGCTTTCTTT.

The chain carries TRBV5-6 and TRBJ2-7; 7 bases fit TRBD1. CDR3 length: 12 amino acids. V lost 4 bases and J lost 8; bases outside the gene matches: 6. Germline V CDR1 and CDR2: SGHDT, YYEEEE. CDR3 in amino acids: CASSPRQGQQYF. Written as DNA, the CDR3 is TGTGCCAGCAGCCCAAGACAGGGACAGCAGTACTTC.

The gene calls are TRBV19 and TRBJ2-6; tentative D call: TRBD1 (5 bases). This CDR3 has 14 residues. The ends were cut back, 7 bases at V and 3 bases at J, with 10 bases in the middle. CDR1 is LNHDA and CDR2 is SQIVND in the germline V gene (reference sequence). The chain's CDR3 is CASNQGFGANVLTF. In DNA form, the CDR3 reads TGTGCCAGTAATCAGGGTTTTGGGGCCAACGTCCTGACTTTC.

V usage is TRBV2 and J usage is TRBJ1-4; no definite D call. This CDR3 is 13 amino acids long. With 5 bases removed from V and 8 bases from J, the gap between germline ends came to 12 bases. The germline V gene has CDR1 SNHLY and CDR2 FYNNEI. The CDR3, as DNA: TGTGCCAGCAGTTCAAGAACGGGGGAAAAACTGTTTTTT. Translated, it gives CASSSRTGEKLFF.

The rearrangement joins TRBV2 to TRBJ2-3; perhaps TRBD2 as D (6 bases). V was shortened by 11 bases and J by 0 bases, with 15 bases between the two germline ends. Per the germline V gene, CDR1 is SNHLY and CDR2 is FYNNEI. This CDR3 is 14 amino acids long. The CDR3 DNA sequence: TGTGCCGGCGTTAGCGGACCTAGCACAGATACGCAGTATTTT. It translates to CAGVSGPSTDTQYF. The full variable domain, with the rest looked up from reference TRBV2 and TRBJ2-3, is EPEVTQTPSHQVTQMGQEVILRCVPISNHLYFYWYRQILGQKVEFLVSFYNNEISEKSEIFDDQFSVERPDGSNFTLKIRSTKLEDSAMYFCAGVSGPSTDTQYFGPGTRLTVL.

V is TRBV9 and J is TRBJ2-4; a weak D match, TRBD2 (6 bases). This CDR3 is built from 13 residues. V lost 4 bases and J lost 9, with 14 bases in between. Germline lookup yields CDR1 SGDLS and CDR2 YYNGEE. CDR3 in DNA: TGTGCCAGCAGCCGGGGACTGGGTGGCATTCAGTACTTC. Protein sequence: CASSRGLGGIQYF.

This clone was detected only once. The rearrangement links TRBV3-1 (or the pseudogene TRBV3-2) to TRBJ2-3, with 16 bases aligning to TRBD2. CDR1 and CDR2 from the germline V gene are LGHDT and YNNKEL (reference sequence). V trimming: 6 bases; J trimming: 6 bases; junction bases outside the gene matches: 3. The CDR3 extends over 15 amino acids. DNA of the CDR3: TGTGCCAGCAGTCCGGGACTAGCGGGGGGGGATACGCAGTATTTT. This encodes CASSPGLAGGDTQYF.

The chain recombines TRBV18 with TRBJ2-2, with a tentative D call TRBD2 (6 bases). Trimming removed 4 bases at V and 1 base at J, with 10 bases between. Germline CDR1 reads KGHSH; CDR2 reads LQKENI. The CDR3 loop spans 15 amino acids. The CDR3 is CASSRTTQNTGELFF. CDR3 DNA: TGTGCCAGCTCACGGACTACACAGAACACCGGGGAGCTGTTTTTT.

This clone was detected a few times. V is TRBV7-9 and J is TRBJ2-7, with TRBD1 matching 8 bases. V lost 6 bases to trimming and J lost 2 bases; unmatched junction nucleotides: 3. Germline V CDR1 and CDR2: SEHNR, FQNEAQ (reference sequence). CDR3 size: 13 residues. This CDR3 is CASRPTGAYEQYF. The CDR3 DNA sequence: TGTGCCAGCAGACCGACAGGGGCCTACGAGCAGTACTTC.

The chain combines TRBV4-1 with TRBJ1-2; D perhaps matches TRBD1 (6 bases). Trimming removed 0 bases at V and 6 bases at J, with 11 bases between. CDR1 MGHRA and CDR2 YSYEKL come from the germline V gene. CDR3 length equals 14 residues. The CDR3 sequence is CASSQDYRAHGYTF. The DNA of the CDR3 is TGCGCCAGCAGCCAAGACTACAGGGCTCATGGCTACACCTTC.

The V gene is TRBV6-2 or TRBV6-3, the J gene TRBJ2-7; the match to TRBD1 covers 11 bases. V shed 5 bases and J 6 bases; nucleotides not matched to a gene: 3. The CDR3 runs to 13 residues. From germline, CDR1 is MNHEY and CDR2 SVGEGT. The CDR3: CASSGQGAVEQYF. CDR3 sequence (DNA): TGTGCCAGCAGTGGACAGGGGGCGGTCGAGCAGTACTTC.

This clone came up once. This chain joins TRBV5-1 and TRBJ2-2; D remains unclear. The ends were cut back, 0 bases at V and 2 bases at J, with 11 bases in the middle. The V gene's germline CDR1 is SGHRS and CDR2 YFSETQ. This CDR3 spans 16 amino acids. The CDR3 sequence: CASSLVWQANTGELFF. The CDR3 nucleotides are TGCGCCAGCAGCTTGGTTTGGCAGGCCAACACCGGGGAGCTGTTTTTT.

V is TRBV4-1 and J is TRBJ2-2, with D uncertain. CDR3 length: 12 residues. Trimming pared 1 base from V and 8 bases from J, leaving 5 bases between. The germline V gene has CDR1 MGHRA and CDR2 YSYEKL. DNA for the CDR3: TGCGCCAGCAGCCAAGTTACTGGGGAGCTGTTTTTT. The encoded protein is CASSQVTGELFF.

This clone turned up a few times. The rearrangement links TRBV7-3 to TRBJ1-6; tentatively, D is TRBD1 (5 bases). Germline V CDR1 and CDR2: SGHTA, FQGTGA. Trimming removed 5 bases at V and 4 bases at J, with 15 bases between. The CDR3 length is 16 residues. This chain's CDR3 is CASSPMGGGYNSPLHF. The CDR3 nucleotides read TGTGCCAGCAGCCCGATGGGTGGGGGGTATAATTCACCCCTCCACTTT.

The V and J genes are TRBV6-5 and TRBJ2-1; unclear D gene. Germline CDR1 is MNHEY and CDR2 is SVGAGI. The CDR3 contains 14 residues. V was clipped by 3 bases and J by 6 bases, with 12 bases between them. The CDR3 sequence: CASSYGLPINEQFF. DNA of the CDR3: TGTGCCAGCAGTTATGGCCTCCCAATCAATGAGCAGTTCTTC.

The genes are TRBV7-6 and TRBJ1-5; no clear D. V was pared by 1 base and J by 4 bases, with 5 bases between. Germline V gene lookup returns CDR1 SGHVS and CDR2 FNYEAQ. The CDR3 runs to 13 residues. CDR3 sequence (DNA): TGTGCCAGCAGCTTAGACCGGAATCAGCCCCAGCATTTT. Protein: CASSLDRNQPQHF.

This clone was detected once. This chain connects TRBV18 to TRBJ2-7; tentative D call: TRBD1 (5 bases). This CDR3 spans 12 amino acids. In germline, CDR1 is KGHSH, CDR2 LQKENI. The V gene lost 5 bases and the J gene lost 4 bases, with 9 bases spanning the gap. The CDR3: CASSYDSYEQYV. CDR3 DNA: TGTGCCAGCTCATACGACAGTTACGAGCAGTACGTC.

This sequence joins TRBV19 and TRBJ2-2; the D is unclear. Germline values: CDR1 LNHDA, CDR2 SQIVND (reference sequence). Trimming took 0 bases from V and 3 from J, leaving 14 bases between them. This CDR3 contains 17 residues. For the CDR3, the DNA is TGTGCCAGTAGTATAGATCTCATTAGCCTGGACACCGGGGAGCTGTTTTTT. Its translation: CASSIDLISLDTGELFF.

This rearrangement joins TRBV21-1 to TRBJ2-7; the table assigns TRBD1, which was not confirmed against the DNA. TRBV21-1 is termed a pseudogene. The CDR3 runs to 18 residues. For the CDR3, the DNA is TGTGCCAGCAGCAATGGGGATATCCCCGGGGACATCCACTACGAGCAGTACGTC. It yields the protein CASSNGDIPGDIHYEQYV.

The rearrangement uses TRBV4-1 and TRBJ2-7; D ambiguous. The CDR3 runs to 14 residues. V gave up 0 bases and J gave up 3 bases, with 9 bases separating them. Germline CDR1 MGHRA, CDR2 YSYEKL. CDR3 coding DNA: TGCGCCAGCAGCCAAGAATCTCACAGCTACGAGCAGTACTTC. Translated, it gives CASSQESHSYEQYF.

The V call is TRBV10-1, the J call TRBJ2-2, with 8 positions matching TRBD2. V shed 8 bases and J 7 bases; nucleotides not matched to a gene: 9. CDR3 length equals 14 residues. The germline CDR1 and CDR2 sequences are WNHNN and SYGVQD (reference sequence). The CDR3 coding sequence is TGCGCCAGCTCTGCGGGGGGAGGTAGCGGGGAGCTGTTTTTT. Its translation: CASSAGGGSGELFF.

The genes are TRBV27 and TRBJ1-3, with TRBD1 identical over 7 bases. Per the germline V gene, CDR1 is MNHEY and CDR2 is SMNVEV (reference sequence). The CDR3 loop spans 16 amino acids. Germline trimming cut 6 bases from V and 0 bases from J; bases unmatched to any gene: 8. CDR3 DNA: TGTGCCAGCAGGGAGAAATGGGACAGCTCTGGAAACACCATATATTTT. This sequence encodes CASREKWDSSGNTIYF.

The rearrangement links TRBV5-8 to TRBJ2-7; tentative D call: TRBD2 (6 bases). The germline CDR1 and CDR2 sequences are SGHTS and YDEGEE. The V and J ends lost 6 bases and 7 bases respectively, with 11 bases between them. The CDR3 loop spans 11 amino acids. This CDR3 is CASNAAGEQYV. The CDR3, as DNA: TGTGCCAGCAACGCGGCGGGGGAGCAGTACGTC.

This chain uses TRBV29-1 with TRBJ2-7, with 9 bases matching TRBD2. CDR1 SQVTM and CDR2 ANQGSEA come from the germline V gene. This CDR3 region has 14 residues. V lost 3 bases to trimming and J lost 4 bases; unmatched junction nucleotides: 7. CDR3 amino acids: CSVDFGAGGYEQYF. CDR3 coding DNA: TGCAGCGTTGACTTTGGGGCGGGAGGGTACGAGCAGTACTTC.

The DNA of the CDR3 is TGTGCCAGCAGTGAAGTAGTGAAGGGGCCGGATGAGCAGTTCTTC. It codes for CASSEVVKGPDEQFF. This sequence joins TRBV2 and TRBJ2-1, with a tentative D call TRBD1 (5 bases). The V end lost 1 base, the J end lost 8 bases, and 15 bases lay between the germline ends. The V gene's germline CDR1 is SNHLY and CDR2 FYNNEI. The CDR3 runs to 15 residues.

The J gene is TRBJ1-4, the V gene TRBV5-1; 7 nucleotides line up with TRBD1. The germline gives CDR1 SGHRS, CDR2 YFSETQ. The length of the CDR3 is 19 residues. Trimming took 0 bases from V and 0 from J; bases not matched to a gene: 11. CDR3 in DNA: TGCGCCAGCAGCTTGGGGGCCTGGCGAGGGGGCGCAACTAATGAAAAACTGTTTTTT. This translates into CASSLGAWRGGATNEKLFF.

The chain links TRBV5-1 to TRBJ2-3, with TRBD2 matching over 9 bases. The germline V gene encodes CDR1 SGHRS and CDR2 YFSETQ. V dropped 2 bases and J dropped 4; count of bases not matched to a gene: 8. This CDR3 is built from 16 residues. The CDR3 coding sequence is TGCGCCAGCAGCTTAACGGGACTAGCTGAGGCAGATACGCAGTATTTT. Translation gives CASSLTGLAEADTQYF.

The rearrangement uses TRBV28 and TRBJ1-1; no definite D call. CDR1 and CDR2 from the germline V gene are MDHEN and SYDVKM. There are 13 residues in the CDR3. The V gene lost 3 bases and the J gene lost 1 base, with 6 bases spanning the gap. Here the CDR3 DNA reads TGTGCCAGCAGTTTGACGGGGAACACTGAAGCTTTCTTT. This codes for CASSLTGNTEAFF. The variable domain in full, with the rest retrieved from reference TRBV28 and TRBJ1-1, is DVKVTQSSRYLVKRTGEKVFLECVQDMDHENMFWYRQDPGLGLRLIYFSYDVKMKEKGDIPEGYSVSREKKERFSLILESASTNQTSMYLCASSLTGNTEAFFGQGTRLTVV.

The V gene is TRBV11-2, the J gene TRBJ2-7; TRBD1 matches at 10 bases. J lost 2 bases, V lost 3 bases, and 4 bases had no gene match. The CDR3 runs 15 residues. The V gene's germline CDR1 is SGHAT and CDR2 FQNNGV. CDR3 nucleotides: TGTGCCAGCAGCTTGGGACAGGGGTTCACCTACGAGCAGTACGTC. Translation: CASSLGQGFTYEQYV.

This clone was observed once. This chain uses TRBV30 with TRBJ2-2, with D unclear. CDR3 length: 11 amino acids. Germline values: CDR1 GTSNPN, CDR2 SVGIG (reference sequence). The germline V and J ends were trimmed by 7 bases and 5 bases, with 8 bases remaining between them. CDR3 sequence reads: CASQTTGELFF. The CDR3 nucleotides read TGTGCCTCACAGACGACCGGGGAGCTGTTTTTT.